Shown below are 28 T cell receptor beta chains from a single sample sequenced in a study of control samples from healthy donors and cancer patients (dated by TCRdb to 2020 to 2021). The library was generated by the immunoSEQ multiplex PCR assay. Drawn from immuneACCESS, this table holds only the in-frame rearrangements with V and J called that TCRdb kept. Clones are partly lost; checked studies trace under half to an unresolved V gene and leave the rest unexplained. This sample comprises about 170,000 clones, 91% of them detected only once. Approximately 1.6% of the sample is taken by the ten largest. The sample consisted of blood. These receptor sequences come from a young woman in good health.

This rearrangement joins TRBV2 to TRBJ1-5; TRBD1 matches at 11 bases. The length of the CDR3 is 15 residues. From germline, CDR1 is SNHLY and CDR2 FYNNEI. With V trimmed by 1 base and J by 7 bases, 3 bases remained unmatched. The CDR3 nucleotides read TGTGCCAGCAGTGAAGGGAGGACAGGGGGCCAGCCCCAGCATTTT. It translates to CASSEGRTGGQPQHF. The full variable domain, with the rest looked up from reference TRBV2 and TRBJ1-5, is EPEVTQTPSHQVTQMGQEVILRCVPISNHLYFYWYRQILGQKVEFLVSFYNNEISEKSEIFDDQFSVERPDGSNFTLKIRSTKLEDSAMYFCASSEGRTGGQPQHFGDGTRLSIL.

This clone was picked up one time. The V call is TRBV11-3, the J call TRBJ1-1; D gene uncertain. This CDR3 region has 11 residues. Per germline, CDR1 SGHNT and CDR2 YENEEA. V gave up 6 bases and J gave up 1 base, with 3 bases separating them. CDR3 residues: CASRENTEAFF. CDR3 DNA sequence: TGTGCCAGCAGAGAGAACACTGAAGCTTTCTTT.

The chain combines TRBV4-3 with TRBJ2-5, with 8 nucleotides matching TRBD2. The junction had 2 bases not matched to a gene; V was cut back by 2 bases and J by 0 bases. The CDR3 covers 15 residues. The germline gives CDR1 LGHNA, CDR2 YSLEER. The CDR3 loop reads CASSQHSGNQETQYF. CDR3 bases: TGCGCCAGCAGCCAACATAGCGGGAACCAAGAGACCCAGTACTTC.

The V call is TRBV12-3 or TRBV12-4, the J call TRBJ1-6, with TRBD1 identical over 7 bases. V gave up 4 bases and J gave up 6 bases; unmatched junction bases: 0. The CDR3 spans 13 residues. The CDR3 region has the DNA TGTGCCAGCAGTTCAGGGGGTAATTCACCCCTCCACTTT. Protein: CASSSGGNSPLHF.

The V call is TRBV6-1, the J call TRBJ2-7, with D unresolved. Germline V gives CDR1 MNHNS, CDR2 SASEGT. This CDR3 spans 16 amino acids. Trimming shortened V by 0 bases and J by 0 bases, and 12 bases separated the two germline ends. The chain's CDR3 is CASSEAPGEPSYEQYF. Written as DNA, the CDR3 is TGTGCCAGCAGTGAAGCGCCCGGCGAACCCTCCTACGAGCAGTACTTC.

The chain employs TRBV19 and TRBJ1-2, with 8 bases that match TRBD1. The CDR3 has 13 residues. V was clipped by 3 bases and J by 6 bases; unmatched bases: 3. The germline CDR1 and CDR2 sequences are LNHDA and SQIVND (reference sequence). The CDR3 is CASSIGQGNGYTF. In DNA, the CDR3 is TGTGCCAGTAGTATCGGACAGGGAAATGGCTACACCTTC.

The chain uses TRBV7-3 and TRBJ1-6, with TRBD1 as a possible D gene (5 bases). This CDR3 spans 13 amino acids. CDR1 is SGHTA, CDR2 FQGTGA, per germline. Trimming stripped 4 bases from V and 10 bases from J, with 11 bases between. In nucleotides, the CDR3 is TGTGCCAGCAGCTCCTCCAGGGACTCACCCCTCCACTTT. Protein sequence: CASSSSRDSPLHF.

The CDR3 spells CASSPQGSSLHF. The CDR3 DNA sequence: TGTGCCAGCAGTCCACAGGGATCGTCCCTCCACTTT. This chain links TRBV27 with TRBJ1-6; tentative D call: TRBD1 (6 bases). Germline V gene data show CDR1 as MNHEY and CDR2 as SMNVEV (reference sequence). V was trimmed by 5 bases and J by 14 bases, leaving 13 bases between them. The CDR3 spans 12 residues.

The rearrangement joins TRBV6-2 or TRBV6-3 to TRBJ2-3; D remains unclear. The CDR3 totals 12 residues. Germline lookup yields CDR1 MNHEY and CDR2 SVGEGT. V was pared by 0 bases and J by 4 bases, with 2 bases between. In DNA form, the CDR3 reads TGTGCCAGCAGTTACTCCCCAGATACGCAGTATTTT. Protein product: CASSYSPDTQYF.

This clone was detected only once. CDR3 nucleotide sequence: TGTGCCATCAGTGAAACGGGCAACTACGAGCAGTACTTC. It is translated as CAISETGNYEQYF. The chain combines TRBV10-3 with TRBJ2-7; D is uncertain. This CDR3 comprises 13 residues. Germline V gene lookup returns CDR1 ENHRY and CDR2 SYGVKD. Trimming stripped 3 bases from V and 3 bases from J, with 9 bases between.

This clone turned up a few times. The J gene is TRBJ2-7, the V gene TRBV6-5, with D possibly being TRBD2 (5 bases). This CDR3 comprises 15 residues. The ends were cut back, 4 bases at V and 3 bases at J, with 16 bases in the middle. The germline V gene encodes CDR1 MNHEY and CDR2 SVGAGI. The CDR3 DNA sequence: TGTGCCAGCAGTTCCGGACGGGGATATCTCTACGAGCAGTACTTC. Translation gives CASSSGRGYLYEQYF.

The V call is TRBV25-1, the J call TRBJ1-1, with 10 bases lining up with TRBD1. The CDR3 runs to 12 residues. Germline V gene lookup returns CDR1 MGHDK and CDR2 SYGVNS. V was clipped by 7 bases and J by 6 bases; unmatched bases: 2. CDR3 bases: TGTGCCAGCAAGGACAGGGGGGCTGAAGCTTTCTTT. Translating it yields CASKDRGAEAFF.

This chain uses TRBV27 with TRBJ2-7; TRBD1 matches at 7 bases. Looked up from germline, CDR1 is MNHEY and CDR2 is SMNVEV (reference sequence). CDR3 length: 13 residues. J was trimmed by 5 bases and V by 5 bases; bases with no gene match: 6. The CDR3 DNA follows: TGTGCCAGCAGTCTCCGGGACAGCGACGAGCAGTACTTC. Residues: CASSLRDSDEQYF.

The genes are TRBV20-1 and TRBJ2-1, with D perhaps matching TRBD1 (8 bases). This CDR3 region has 14 residues. CDR1 DFQATT and CDR2 SNEGSKA come from the germline V gene (reference sequence). V was shortened by 3 bases and J by 9 bases, with 18 bases between the two germline ends. The CDR3 nucleotides are TGCAGTGCTAGTGTGGTGAACAGGGGGGGTGAGCAGTTCTTC. Protein sequence: CSASVVNRGGEQFF.

This clone occurred once. The CDR3 DNA sequence: TGCGCCAGCAGCTTGGACGCCCCCTACGAGCAGTACTTC. Protein sequence: CASSLDAPYEQYF. The chain has TRBV5-1 and TRBJ2-7; D is ambiguous. In germline, CDR1 is SGHRS, CDR2 YFSETQ. V was cut by 0 bases and J by 2 bases, with 6 bases left in between. CDR3 length equals 13 residues.

The chain has TRBV29-1 and TRBJ1-2; perhaps TRBD1 as D (6 bases). The V gene's germline CDR1 is SQVTM and CDR2 ANQGSEA. The V and J ends lost 3 bases and 0 bases respectively, with 8 bases between them. The CDR3 runs 13 residues. CDR3 nucleotide sequence: TGCAGCGTTGATCCAGGGGCTAACTATGGCTACACCTTC. This encodes CSVDPGANYGYTF.

The chain employs TRBV4-2 and TRBJ2-5; 10 nucleotides align to TRBD2. The germline V gene encodes CDR1 LGHNA and CDR2 YNFKEQ. The CDR3 is made up of 17 amino acids. V shed 4 bases and J 6 bases; nucleotides not matched to a gene: 14. The CDR3 loop is CASSPGGVAGGQKTQYF. Written as DNA, the CDR3 is TGTGCCAGCAGCCCAGGGGGGGTAGCGGGAGGACAAAAGACCCAGTACTTC.

This chain connects TRBV7-9 to TRBJ1-6; D perhaps matches TRBD1 (6 bases). Germline assignment: CDR1 SEHNR and CDR2 FQNEAQ (reference sequence). The CDR3 spans 15 residues. V lost 6 bases, J lost 2 bases, and 11 bases lay in between. The CDR3 here is CASRSGVTYNSPLHF. The CDR3 nucleotides read TGTGCCAGCAGATCAGGGGTGACCTATAATTCACCCCTCCACTTT.

This clone has more than one count but fewer than ten. V is TRBV25-1 and J is TRBJ2-1; TRBD1 matches 7 bases. Germline trimming cut 4 bases from V and 0 bases from J; bases unmatched to any gene: 3. Germline CDR1 is MGHDK and CDR2 is SYGVNS. CDR3 length: 15 amino acids. DNA of the CDR3: TGTGCCAGCAGTGGGGGACAGTACTCCTACAATGAGCAGTTCTTC. It specifies CASSGGQYSYNEQFF.

The chain carries TRBV18 and TRBJ1-1, with 7 bases lining up with TRBD1. Germline V gene sequence: CDR1 KGHSH, CDR2 LQKENI. Unmatched junction bases numbered 4, after V lost 8 bases and J lost 1 base. This CDR3 contains 13 residues. CDR3 DNA: TGTGCCAGCATTCGACAGGGGAACACTGAAGCTTTCTTT. Amino acid sequence: CASIRQGNTEAFF.

The chain employs TRBV3-1 (or the pseudogene TRBV3-2) and TRBJ2-2; tentatively, D is TRBD1 (5 bases). The CDR3 runs to 13 residues. Trimming removed 1 base at V and 6 bases at J, with 6 bases between. Germline CDR1 LGHDT, CDR2 YNNKEL (reference sequence). The CDR3 sequence: CASSQAQAGELFF. The CDR3 nucleotides are TGTGCCAGCAGCCAAGCACAGGCCGGGGAGCTGTTTTTT.

CDR3 protein: CSVGSLAGGEQFF. CDR3 coding DNA: TGCAGCGTTGGTTCACTAGCGGGAGGGGAGCAGTTCTTC. The chain is built from TRBV29-1 and TRBJ2-1; TRBD2 matches at 13 bases. This CDR3 contains 13 residues. V trimming: 4 bases; J trimming: 10 bases; junction bases outside the gene matches: 4. Germline values: CDR1 SQVTM, CDR2 ANQGSEA.

The rearrangement links TRBV5-6 to TRBJ1-6; D is unresolved. Germline CDR1 is SGHDT and CDR2 is YYEEEE. The CDR3 spans 12 residues. V lost 4 bases, J lost 9 bases, and 8 bases lay in between. CDR3 sequence (DNA): TGTGCCAGCAGCGCCCGGAGTTCACCCCTCCACTTT. It specifies CASSARSSPLHF.

This clone was seen a single time. The chain couples TRBV9 to TRBJ1-1, with 9 positions matching TRBD1. After removal of 0 bases from V and 6 bases from J, the junction contained 6 bases not matched to a gene. The germline V gene has CDR1 SGDLS and CDR2 YYNGEE. The CDR3 is 15 amino acids. Here the CDR3 DNA reads TGTGCCAGCAGCGTAGCCGGGACAGGGTATTCTGAAGCTTTCTTT. It specifies CASSVAGTGYSEAFF.

The chain uses TRBV14 and TRBJ1-4; maybe TRBD1 (5 bases). Trimming took 1 base from V and 7 from J, leaving 13 bases between them. Germline V gene data show CDR1 as SGHDN and CDR2 as FVKESK. The CDR3 sequence is 15 residues long. The CDR3 region is CASSQVRGAGEKLFF. DNA of the CDR3: TGTGCCAGCAGCCAAGTCCGGGGCGCGGGTGAAAAACTGTTTTTT. Using reference TRBV14 and TRBJ1-4 for the parts outside the CDR3, the full variable domain is EAGVTQFPSHSVIEKGQTVTLRCDPISGHDNLYWYRRVMGKEIKFLLHFVKESKQDESGMPNNRFLAERTGGTYSTLKVQPAELEDSGVYFCASSQVRGAGEKLFFGSGTQLSVL.

This clone was observed a single time. The genes are TRBV28 and TRBJ2-7; 10 bases line up with TRBD1. This CDR3 has 15 amino acids. CDR1 MDHEN and CDR2 SYDVKM come from the germline V gene. V dropped 3 bases and J dropped 2; count of bases not matched to a gene: 4. CDR3 nucleotide sequence: TGTGCCAGCAGTTTTGGGGACAGGGGCGCCTACGAGCAGTACTTC. This translates into CASSFGDRGAYEQYF.

This clone was observed a single time. The DNA for the CDR3 is TGTGCCACCAGTGCCAGGGGACAGGGGGTCAATGAGCAGTTCTTC. Encoded protein: CATSARGQGVNEQFF. The genes are TRBV24-1 and TRBJ2-1, with 11 bases fitting TRBD1. CDR3 length equals 15 residues. The J segment lost 6 bases and the V segment lost 5 bases, leaving 5 bases of the junction unmatched. The V gene's germline CDR1 is KGHDR and CDR2 SFDVKD.

The chain couples TRBV6-5 to TRBJ1-4; D might be TRBD1 (6 bases). The length of the CDR3 is 15 residues. Germline V lookup: CDR1 MNHEY, CDR2 SVGAGI. Trimming stripped 2 bases from V and 7 bases from J, with 14 bases between. The CDR3 bases are TGTGCCAGCAGTTACGGGGGGAACAGGGTTGAAAAACTGTTTTTT. Translation: CASSYGGNRVEKLFF.